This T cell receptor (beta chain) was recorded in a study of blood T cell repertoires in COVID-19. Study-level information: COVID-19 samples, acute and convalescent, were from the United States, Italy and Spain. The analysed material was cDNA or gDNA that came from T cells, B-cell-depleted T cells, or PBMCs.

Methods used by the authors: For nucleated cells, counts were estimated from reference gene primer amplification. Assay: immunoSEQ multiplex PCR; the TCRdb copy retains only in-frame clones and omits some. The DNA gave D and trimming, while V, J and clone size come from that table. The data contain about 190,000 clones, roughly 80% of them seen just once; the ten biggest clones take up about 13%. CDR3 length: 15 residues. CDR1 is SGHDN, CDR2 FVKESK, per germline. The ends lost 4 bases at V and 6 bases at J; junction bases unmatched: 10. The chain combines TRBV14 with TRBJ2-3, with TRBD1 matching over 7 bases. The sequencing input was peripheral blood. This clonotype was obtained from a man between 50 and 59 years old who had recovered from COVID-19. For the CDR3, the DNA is TGTGCCAGCAGCCCGTGGACAGGCCGGGGCGATACGCAGTATTTT. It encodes CASSPWTGRGDTQYF.